The T cell receptor (beta chain) described here comes from a study of shared clonotypes between healthy human individuals. Overall study results and limits: A reduction in generation probabilities was seen for non-shared clonotypes relative to those shared by all four donors.

TCRdb's table, derived via immunoSEQ multiplex PCR, lists solely in-frame clones and lacks some. Here the sample spans a few million clones, approximately 93% being singletons. Germline CDR1 SGHTA, CDR2 FQGTGA. V lost 5 bases and J lost 3, with 17 bases in between. The CDR3 extends over 15 amino acids. Regarding this clone: Its antigen is unknown.

This TCR derives from a man aged 18-30 years in good health. Some clones in this sample may be carry-over from other donors' samples. The sample taken for sequencing was naive CD4+ T cells from PBMCs. Subset specified: CD45RA+ positively selected. This sequence joins TRBV7-3 and TRBJ2-7; maybe TRBD2 (6 bases). The chain's CDR3 is CASSVYGTGDYEQYF. CDR3 DNA: TGTGCCAGCAGCGTCTACGGGACGGGAGACTACGAGCAGTACTTC.